These T cell receptor beta chains were read from a single sample in a study of T cell changes during pregnancy in multiple sclerosis. Sequencing was performed with immunoSEQ multiplex PCR; in TCRdb, only in-frame clones are kept and a portion is missing. In the table there are 90,000 or so clones, about 92% of which are singletons. The material sequenced was peripheral blood, taken in the first trimester of pregnancy. Receptors originate from a female donor with multiple sclerosis, enrolled in a pregnancy study. The CDR3 runs from the conserved cysteine through the conserved F or W. The order of the fields is V gene, D gene, clone size, J gene, CDR3 protein, CDR3 DNA. The D gene is left open where the match is weak. Some rows have no size entry. The others give once, few or many, or a class for an expanded clone.

>TRBV7-7|.|.|TRBJ2-3
CASSSRTPPGDTQYF
TGTGCCAGCAGCTCCCGGACACCCCCGGGAGATACGCAGTATTTT
>TRBV27|.|.|TRBJ1-1
CASRVGANTEAFF
TGTGCCAGCAGAGTGGGGGCCAACACTGAAGCTTTCTTT
>TRBV7-9|.|.|TRBJ1-5
CASSLGLDNQPQHF
TGTGCCAGCAGCTTAGGACTTGACAATCAGCCCCAGCATTTT
>TRBV19|TRBD2|.|TRBJ2-7
CASSGLAGPYEQYF
TGTGCCAGTAGCGGACTAGCGGGACCCTACGAGCAGTACTTC
>TRBV7-9|TRBD1|.|TRBJ1-5
CASSLVRLGQINQPQHF
TGTGCCAGCAGCTTAGTGAGGCTGGGACAGATTAATCAGCCCCAGCATTTT
>TRBV6-6|.|.|TRBJ1-5
CASSYEGPPWPQHF
TGTGCCAGCAGTTACGAGGGTCCACCTTGGCCCCAGCATTTT
>TRBV7-6|TRBD1|.|TRBJ2-1
CASPAGDFCGTDEQFF
TGTGCCTCTCCAGCCGGAGACTTTTGTGGGACAGATGAGCAGTTCTTC
>TRBV5-1|TRBD1|.|TRBJ2-5
CASSPGQGGLETQYF
TGCGCCAGCAGCCCGGGACAAGGGGGCTTGGAGACCCAGTACTTC
>TRBV4-1|.|.|TRBJ1-2
CASSQDPANYGYTF
TGCGCCAGCAGCCAAGATCCTGCTAACTATGGCTACACCTTC
>TRBV19|TRBD1|.|TRBJ2-7
CASSPWDRGYEQYF
TGTGCCAGTAGTCCCTGGGACAGAGGCTACGAGCAGTACTTC
>TRBV6-6|.|.|TRBJ1-2
CASSSTGKDGYTF
TGTGCCAGCAGCTCTACAGGGAAGGATGGCTACACCTTC
>TRBV19|TRBD1|.|TRBJ2-7
CASSQPRDSIYEQYF
TGTGCCAGTAGCCAACCCCGGGACAGCATTTACGAGCAGTACTTC
>TRBV4-1|.|.|TRBJ1-3
CASSQVYSSGNTIYF
TGCGCCAGCAGCCAAGTATATAGCTCTGGAAACACCATATATTTT
>TRBV21-1|.|.|TRBJ2-7
CASVLDRVVYEQYF
TGTGCCAGCGTCCTCGACAGGGTAGTTTACGAGCAGTACTTC
>TRBV9|.|.|TRBJ2-1
CASSTDPGSYNEQFF
TGTGCCAGCAGCACCGACCCGGGGTCCTACAATGAGCAGTTCTTC
>TRBV9|.|once|TRBJ2-3
CASSAQGQVTLDTQYF
TGTGCCAGCAGCGCCCAGGGTCAAGTGACCTTGGATACGCAGTATTTT
>TRBV7-2|TRBD1|.|TRBJ2-7
CASSLGRTGGVQYF
TGTGCCAGCAGCTTAGGGAGGACAGGGGGCGTGCAGTACTTC
>TRBV19|.|.|TRBJ2-7
CASSIVRGFYEQYF
TGTGCCAGTAGTATAGTGAGGGGGTTTTACGAGCAGTACTTC
>TRBV19|.|.|TRBJ1-1
CASYRSSEAFF
TGTGCCAGTTACAGGTCTTCTGAAGCTTTCTTT
>TRBV6-5|.|few|TRBJ1-2
CAWLGRNYGYTF
TGTGCCTGGTTGGGCAGGAACTATGGCTACACCTTC
>TRBV4-2|TRBD2|.|TRBJ2-2
CASSQAGGSTGELFF
TGTGCCAGCAGCCAAGCGGGAGGGTCCACCGGGGAGCTGTTTTTT
>TRBV6-5|TRBD2|once|TRBJ2-3
CASSSGLAGYTQYF
TGTGCCAGCAGTTCGGGACTAGCGGGATATACGCAGTATTTT
>TRBV12-5|.|.|TRBJ1-2
CASGTGFSNGYTF
TGTGCTAGTGGTACAGGGTTTTCCAATGGCTACACCTTC
>TRBV10-2|TRBD2|.|TRBJ2-7
CASTGTSSSYEQYF
TGCGCCAGCACTGGGACTAGCTCGTCCTACGAGCAGTACTTC
>TRBV19|.|.|TRBJ1-3
CASSDESRSRNTIYF
TGTGCCAGTAGTGATGAATCTAGATCCCGAAACACCATATATTTT
>TRBV6-1|TRBD1|.|TRBJ1-2
CASSNPTGATYGYTF
TGTGCCAGCAGTAACCCGACAGGGGCAACTTATGGCTACACCTTC
>TRBV7-9|TRBD2|few|TRBJ2-7
CASSSNGRGTGMKYEQYF
TGTGCCAGCAGTTCCAACGGGAGGGGAACAGGGATGAAATACGAGCAGTACTTC
>TRBV6-5|.|.|TRBJ1-5
CASSRQSGNQPQHF
TGTGCCAGCAGCCGACAGTCCGGCAATCAGCCCCAGCATTTT
>TRBV4-2|TRBD2|.|TRBJ2-2
CASSQLLAGESNTGELFF
TGTGCCAGCAGCCAACTACTAGCGGGAGAATCGAACACCGGGGAGCTGTTTTTT
>TRBV4-1|TRBD1|.|TRBJ1-1
CASSQEPGQGGTEAFF
TGCGCCAGCAGCCAAGAACCGGGACAGGGAGGGACTGAAGCTTTCTTT
>TRBV6-5|.|.|TRBJ1-5
CASSPTPGQPQHF
TGTGCCAGCAGCCCAACCCCCGGGCAGCCCCAGCATTTT
>TRBV29-1|TRBD2|.|TRBJ2-5
CSVEPLREVAETQYF
TGCAGCGTTGAACCCTTGCGGGAGGTAGCGGAGACCCAGTACTTC
>TRBV7-8|TRBD1|.|TRBJ2-7
CASRGDRVSYEQYF
TGTGCCAGCAGGGGGGACAGGGTCTCCTACGAGCAGTACTTC
>TRBV15|TRBD1|.|TRBJ2-7
CATSRELGTGIPYEQYF
TGTGCCACTAGCAGAGAGTTGGGGACAGGGATACCCTACGAGCAGTACTTC
>TRBV15|TRBD2|.|TRBJ2-5
CATSRISGSGETQYF
TGTGCCACCAGCAGGATTAGCGGGAGCGGGGAGACCCAGTACTTC